This T cell receptor (beta chain) was retrieved from a study of blood T cell repertoires in COVID-19. Study-level background: Sources were T cells, B-cell-depleted T cells, or PBMCs; the material itself was cDNA or gDNA.

This clone was observed a few times. Trimming shortened V by 5 bases and J by 4 bases, and 6 bases separated the two germline ends. Per germline, CDR1 SEHNR and CDR2 FQNEAQ (reference sequence). This CDR3 has 12 residues. The study drew participants aged about 18 to 95 years from some 25 US areas. Per the authors' pipeline: Estimation of nucleated cell counts relied on the amplification of reference gene primers. The table came from immunoSEQ multiplex PCR; TCRdb's copy has only in-frame clones and leaves some out. V, J and clone size are taken as reported in that table, and D and trimming were inferred from the DNA itself. The table includes more than 250,000 clones, 92% detected once.

The chain carries TRBV7-9 and TRBJ1-3; D gene ambiguous. The sequenced material came from PBMCs or T cells enriched from blood (not recorded which). The clonotype was recovered from a woman in her twenties or thirties who had recovered from COVID-19. Here the CDR3 DNA reads TGTGCCAGCAGCCTACAGGGAAACACCATATATTTT. The encoded protein is CASSLQGNTIYF.